This T cell receptor beta chain was recovered during a study of shared clonotypes between healthy human individuals. Study-wide context: CD4 naive and CD4 memory each took three plates per donor, while CD8 naive took two and CD8 memory one. Whole-study findings and limits: The sharing of about 5.3% of naive CD4 clonotypes was seen across several donors.

Using immunoSEQ multiplex PCR, the repertoire was profiled, and TCRdb retains in-frame clones only, with some absent. The table includes around 690,000 clones, roughly 91% detected once. Together with CD45RO+ cells, CCR7-negative CD45RA+ TemRA cells were included in CD8 memory. The CDR3 consists of 15 residues. Germline V gene sequence: CDR1 SGHNT, CDR2 YYREEE (reference sequence). V dropped 4 bases and J dropped 4 bases, with 17 bases sitting between them. In the case of this clone: Its antigen is currently unknown.

The sample was memory CD8+ T cells from PBMCs. Subset meaning: CD45RO+ cells pooled with CCR7-negative TemRA cells. The chain employs TRBV5-4 and TRBJ1-1, with a possible D match to TRBD1 (6 bases). This clonotype was obtained from a young man in good health. Some clones in this sample may be carry-over from other donors' samples. The CDR3 region is CASSLSGVRGTEAFF. The CDR3 nucleotides are TGTGCCAGCAGCCTGTCAGGGGTACGGGGCACTGAAGCTTTCTTT. Based on the CDR3 plus reference TRBV5-4 and TRBJ1-1, the full variable domain is ETGVTQSPTHLIKTRGQQVTLRCSSQSGHNTVSWYQQALGQGPQFIFQYYREEENGRGNFPPRFSGLQFPNYSSELNVNALELDDSALYLCASSLSGVRGTEAFFGQGTRLTVV.